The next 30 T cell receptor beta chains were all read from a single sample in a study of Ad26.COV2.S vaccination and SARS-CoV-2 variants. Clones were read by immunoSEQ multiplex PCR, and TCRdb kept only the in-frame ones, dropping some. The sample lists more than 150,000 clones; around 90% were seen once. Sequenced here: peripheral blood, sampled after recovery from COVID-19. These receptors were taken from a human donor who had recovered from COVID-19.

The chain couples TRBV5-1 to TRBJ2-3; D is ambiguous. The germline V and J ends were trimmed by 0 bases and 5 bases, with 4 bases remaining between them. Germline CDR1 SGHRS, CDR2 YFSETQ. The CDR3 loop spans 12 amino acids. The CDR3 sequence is CASSLEIDTQYF. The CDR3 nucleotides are TGCGCCAGCAGCTTGGAAATAGATACGCAGTATTTT. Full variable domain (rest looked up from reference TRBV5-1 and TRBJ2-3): KAGVTQTPRYLIKTRGQQVTLSCSPISGHRSVSWYQQTPGQGLQFLFEYFSETQRNKGNFPGRFSGRQFSNSRSEMNVSTLELGDSALYLCASSLEIDTQYFGPGTRLTVL.

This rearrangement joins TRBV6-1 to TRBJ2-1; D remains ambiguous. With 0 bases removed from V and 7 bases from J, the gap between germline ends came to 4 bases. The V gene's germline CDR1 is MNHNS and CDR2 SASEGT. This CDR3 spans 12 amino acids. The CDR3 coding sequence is TGTGCCAGCAGTGAAGCGAAGAATGAGCAGTTCTTC. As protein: CASSEAKNEQFF.

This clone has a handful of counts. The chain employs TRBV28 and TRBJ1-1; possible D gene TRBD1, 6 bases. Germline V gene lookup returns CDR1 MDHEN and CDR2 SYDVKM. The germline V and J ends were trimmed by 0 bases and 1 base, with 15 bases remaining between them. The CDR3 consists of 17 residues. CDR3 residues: CASSLWGHQGGNTEAFF. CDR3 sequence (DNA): TGTGCCAGCAGTTTATGGGGACATCAAGGGGGGAACACTGAAGCTTTCTTT.

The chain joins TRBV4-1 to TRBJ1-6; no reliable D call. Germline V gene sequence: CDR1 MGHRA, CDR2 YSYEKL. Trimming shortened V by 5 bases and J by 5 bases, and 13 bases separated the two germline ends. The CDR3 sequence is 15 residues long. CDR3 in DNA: TGCGCCAGCAGCTACCCGCCCGGAGATAATTCACCCCTCCACTTT. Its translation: CASSYPPGDNSPLHF.

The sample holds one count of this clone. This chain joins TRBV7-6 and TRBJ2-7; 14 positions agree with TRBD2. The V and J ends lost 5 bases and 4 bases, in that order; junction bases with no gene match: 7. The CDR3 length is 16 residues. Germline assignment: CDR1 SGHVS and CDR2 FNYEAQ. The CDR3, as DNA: TGTGCCAGCAGCCCCCGGACTAGCGGGGGGAAGTACGAGCAGTACTTC. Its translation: CASSPRTSGGKYEQYF.

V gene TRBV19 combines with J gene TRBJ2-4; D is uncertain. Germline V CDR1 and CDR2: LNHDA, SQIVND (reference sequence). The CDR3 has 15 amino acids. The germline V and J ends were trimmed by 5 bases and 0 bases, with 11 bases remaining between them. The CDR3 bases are TGTGCCAGTAGTGCAACTTATATAGCCAAAAACATTCAGTACTTC. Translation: CASSATYIAKNIQYF.

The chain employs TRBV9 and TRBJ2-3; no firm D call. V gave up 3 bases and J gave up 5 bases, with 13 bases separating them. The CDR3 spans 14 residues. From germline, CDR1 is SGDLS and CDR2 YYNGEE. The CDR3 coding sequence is TGTGCCAGCAGCGGATTGATATCAGGAGATACGCAGTATTTT. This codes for CASSGLISGDTQYF.

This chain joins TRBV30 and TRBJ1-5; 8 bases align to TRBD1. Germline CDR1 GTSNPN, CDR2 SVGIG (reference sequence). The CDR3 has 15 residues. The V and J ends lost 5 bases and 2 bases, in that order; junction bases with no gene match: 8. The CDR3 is CAWQGDRGGNQPQHF. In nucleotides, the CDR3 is TGTGCCTGGCAAGGTGACAGGGGTGGCAATCAGCCCCAGCATTTT. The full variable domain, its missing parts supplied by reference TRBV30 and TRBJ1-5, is SQTIHQWPATLVQPVGSPLSLECTVEGTSNPNLYWYRQAAGRGLQLLFYSVGIGQISSEVPQNLSASRPQDRQFILSSKKLLLSDSGFYLCAWQGDRGGNQPQHFGDGTRLSIL.

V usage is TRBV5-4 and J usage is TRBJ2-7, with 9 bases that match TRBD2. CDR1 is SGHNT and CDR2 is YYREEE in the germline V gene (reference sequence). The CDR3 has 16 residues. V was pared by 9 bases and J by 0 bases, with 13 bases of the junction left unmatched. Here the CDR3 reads CATTSGGPSLSYEQYF. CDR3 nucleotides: TGTGCCACCACGAGCGGGGGGCCCTCCCTCTCCTACGAGCAGTACTTC.

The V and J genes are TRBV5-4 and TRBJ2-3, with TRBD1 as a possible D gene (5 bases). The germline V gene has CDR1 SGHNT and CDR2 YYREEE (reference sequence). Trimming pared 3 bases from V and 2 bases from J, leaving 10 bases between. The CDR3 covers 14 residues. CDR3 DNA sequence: TGTGCCAGCAGCTCGGACATACACACAGATACGCAGTATTTT. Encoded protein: CASSSDIHTDTQYF.

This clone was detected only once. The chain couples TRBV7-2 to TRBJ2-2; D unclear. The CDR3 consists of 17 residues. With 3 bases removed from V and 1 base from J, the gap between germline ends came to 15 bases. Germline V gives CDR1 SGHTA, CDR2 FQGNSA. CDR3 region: CASSFPPGHQNTGELFF. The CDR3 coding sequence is TGTGCCAGCAGCTTTCCCCCCGGGCACCAGAACACCGGGGAGCTGTTTTTT. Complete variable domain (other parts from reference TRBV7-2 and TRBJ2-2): GAGVSQSPSNKVTEKGKDVELRCDPISGHTALYWYRQSLGQGLEFLIYFQGNSAPDKSGLPSDRFSAERTGGSVSTLTIQRTQQEDSAVYLCASSFPPGHQNTGELFFGEGSRLTVL.

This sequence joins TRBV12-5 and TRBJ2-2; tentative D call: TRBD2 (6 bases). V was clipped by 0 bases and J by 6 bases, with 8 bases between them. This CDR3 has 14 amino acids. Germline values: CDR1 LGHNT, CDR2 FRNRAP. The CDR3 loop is CASGLVRGSGELFF. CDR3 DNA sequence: TGTGCTAGTGGTTTGGTACGGGGGTCCGGGGAGCTGTTTTTT.

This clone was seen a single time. Here the CDR3 DNA reads TGTGCCAGCACCTGGGACAGCCAGGGAGGCTACACCTTC. It specifies CASTWDSQGGYTF. This chain links TRBV2 with TRBJ1-2; TRBD1 matches at 7 bases. Germline assignment: CDR1 SNHLY and CDR2 FYNNEI. The CDR3 has 13 amino acids. V shed 7 bases, J shed 8 bases, and the junction held 10 bases outside the gene matches.

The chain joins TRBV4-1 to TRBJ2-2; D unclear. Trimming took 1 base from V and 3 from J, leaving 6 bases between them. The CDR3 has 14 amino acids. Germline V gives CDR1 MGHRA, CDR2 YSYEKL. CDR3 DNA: TGCGCCAGCAGCCAAGGGTTGGACACCGGGGAGCTGTTTTTT. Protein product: CASSQGLDTGELFF.

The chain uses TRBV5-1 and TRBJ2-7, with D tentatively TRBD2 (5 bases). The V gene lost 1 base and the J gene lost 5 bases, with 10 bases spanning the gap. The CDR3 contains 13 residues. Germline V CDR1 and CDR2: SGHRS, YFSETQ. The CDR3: CASSLSSPHEQYF. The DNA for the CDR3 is TGCGCCAGCAGCTTGTCTAGCCCCCACGAGCAGTACTTC.

CDR3 DNA sequence: TGTGCCAGTAGTATCCGCCAGGGGGACGCGAACACTGAAGCTTTCTTT. Translation gives CASSIRQGDANTEAFF. The chain uses TRBV19 and TRBJ1-1; the match to TRBD1 covers 7 bases. CDR1 is LNHDA, CDR2 SQIVND, per germline (reference sequence). V trimming: 3 bases; J trimming: 1 base; junction bases outside the gene matches: 8. The CDR3 totals 16 residues.

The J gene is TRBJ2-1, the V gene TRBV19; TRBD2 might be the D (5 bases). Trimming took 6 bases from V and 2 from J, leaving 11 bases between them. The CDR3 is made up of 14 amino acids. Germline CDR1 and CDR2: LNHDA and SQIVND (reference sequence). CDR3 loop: CASRSAAAYNEQFF. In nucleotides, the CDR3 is TGTGCCAGTAGATCAGCGGCGGCCTACAATGAGCAGTTCTTC.

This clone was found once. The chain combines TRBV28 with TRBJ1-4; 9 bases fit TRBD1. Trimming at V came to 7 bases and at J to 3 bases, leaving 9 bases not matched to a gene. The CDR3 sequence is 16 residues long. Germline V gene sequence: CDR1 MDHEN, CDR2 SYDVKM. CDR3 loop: CASTPGQGIPNEKLFF. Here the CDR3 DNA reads TGTGCCAGCACCCCAGGACAGGGGATCCCTAATGAAAAACTGTTTTTT.

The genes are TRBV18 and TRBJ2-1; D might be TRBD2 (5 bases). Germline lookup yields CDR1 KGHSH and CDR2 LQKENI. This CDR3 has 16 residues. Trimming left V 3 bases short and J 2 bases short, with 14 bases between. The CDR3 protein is CASSPPSSRAYNEQFF. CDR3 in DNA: TGTGCCAGCTCACCCCCCTCTAGCAGAGCCTACAATGAGCAGTTCTTC.

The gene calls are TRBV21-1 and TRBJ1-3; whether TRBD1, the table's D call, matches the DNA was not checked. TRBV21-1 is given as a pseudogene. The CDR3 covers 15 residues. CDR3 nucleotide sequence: TGTGCCAGCAGCAAAATCAGGTGTCCTGGAAACACCATATATTTT. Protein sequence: CASSKIRCPGNTIYF.

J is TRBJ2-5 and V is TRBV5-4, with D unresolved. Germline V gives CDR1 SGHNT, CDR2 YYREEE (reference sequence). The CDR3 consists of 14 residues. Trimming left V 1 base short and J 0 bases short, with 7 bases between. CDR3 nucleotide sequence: TGTGCCAGCAGCTTGAAGGTTAACCAAGAGACCCAGTACTTC. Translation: CASSLKVNQETQYF.

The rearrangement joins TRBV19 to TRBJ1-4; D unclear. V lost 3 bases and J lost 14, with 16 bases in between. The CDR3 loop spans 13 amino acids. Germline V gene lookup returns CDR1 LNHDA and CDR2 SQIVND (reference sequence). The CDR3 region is CASSINPLGVLFF. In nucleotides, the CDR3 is TGTGCCAGTAGTATTAACCCCCTCGGGGTGCTGTTTTTT.

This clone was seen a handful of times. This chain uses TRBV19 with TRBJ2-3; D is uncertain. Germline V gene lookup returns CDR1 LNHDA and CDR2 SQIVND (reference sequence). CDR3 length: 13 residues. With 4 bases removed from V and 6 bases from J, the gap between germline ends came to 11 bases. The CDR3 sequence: CASSRFGGDTQYF. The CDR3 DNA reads TGTGCCAGTAGTAGATTTGGCGGTGATACGCAGTATTTT.

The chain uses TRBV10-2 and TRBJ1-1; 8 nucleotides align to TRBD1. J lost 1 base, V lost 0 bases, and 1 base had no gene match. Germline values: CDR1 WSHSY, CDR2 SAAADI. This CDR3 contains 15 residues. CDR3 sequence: CASSESGTGNTEAFF. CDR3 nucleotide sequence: TGCGCCAGCAGTGAGTCCGGGACAGGGAACACTGAAGCTTTCTTT.

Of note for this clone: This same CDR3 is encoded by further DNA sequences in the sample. CDR3 protein: CAISESGTDTQYF. CDR3 sequence (DNA): TGTGCCATCAGTGAGTCGGGCACAGATACGCAGTATTTT. The V call is TRBV10-3, the J call TRBJ2-3; D gene unclear. The V gene's germline CDR1 is ENHRY and CDR2 SYGVKD. The V and J ends lost 0 bases and 1 base respectively, with 2 bases between them. This CDR3 contains 13 residues.

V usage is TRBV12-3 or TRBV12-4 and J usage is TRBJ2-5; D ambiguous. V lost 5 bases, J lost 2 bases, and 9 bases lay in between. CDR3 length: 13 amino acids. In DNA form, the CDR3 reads TGTGCCAGCAGTGTCCAGCAGCAAGAGACCCAGTACTTC. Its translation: CASSVQQQETQYF.

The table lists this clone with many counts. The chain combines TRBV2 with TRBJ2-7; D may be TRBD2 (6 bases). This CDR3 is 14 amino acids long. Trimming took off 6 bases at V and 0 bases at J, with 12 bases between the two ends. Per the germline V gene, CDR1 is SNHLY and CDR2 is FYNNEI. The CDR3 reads CASSVTRSSYEQYF. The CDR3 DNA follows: TGTGCCAGCAGCGTGACTAGGAGCTCCTACGAGCAGTACTTC.

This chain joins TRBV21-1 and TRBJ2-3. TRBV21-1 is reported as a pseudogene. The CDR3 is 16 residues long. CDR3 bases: TGTGCCAGCAGCAAAGTGGCGTGGCAAACCCCAGATACGCAGTATTTT. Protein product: CASSKVAWQTPDTQYF.

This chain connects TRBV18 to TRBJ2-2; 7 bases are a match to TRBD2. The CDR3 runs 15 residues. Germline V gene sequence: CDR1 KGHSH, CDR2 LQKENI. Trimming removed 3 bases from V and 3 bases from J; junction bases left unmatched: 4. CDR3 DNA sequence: TGTGCCAGCTCACCGGGGAGGGCGGACACCGGGGAGCTGTTTTTT. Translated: CASSPGRADTGELFF.

The CDR3 sequence is CASSLAPEGYEQYF. The CDR3 nucleotides are TGTGCCAGCAGCTTGGCCCCAGAAGGCTACGAGCAGTACTTC. J is TRBJ2-7 and V is TRBV5-5, with D uncertain. This CDR3 contains 14 residues. The V end was cut by 0 bases, the J end by 3 bases, with 10 bases between. Looked up from germline, CDR1 is SGHKS and CDR2 is YYEKEE (reference sequence).